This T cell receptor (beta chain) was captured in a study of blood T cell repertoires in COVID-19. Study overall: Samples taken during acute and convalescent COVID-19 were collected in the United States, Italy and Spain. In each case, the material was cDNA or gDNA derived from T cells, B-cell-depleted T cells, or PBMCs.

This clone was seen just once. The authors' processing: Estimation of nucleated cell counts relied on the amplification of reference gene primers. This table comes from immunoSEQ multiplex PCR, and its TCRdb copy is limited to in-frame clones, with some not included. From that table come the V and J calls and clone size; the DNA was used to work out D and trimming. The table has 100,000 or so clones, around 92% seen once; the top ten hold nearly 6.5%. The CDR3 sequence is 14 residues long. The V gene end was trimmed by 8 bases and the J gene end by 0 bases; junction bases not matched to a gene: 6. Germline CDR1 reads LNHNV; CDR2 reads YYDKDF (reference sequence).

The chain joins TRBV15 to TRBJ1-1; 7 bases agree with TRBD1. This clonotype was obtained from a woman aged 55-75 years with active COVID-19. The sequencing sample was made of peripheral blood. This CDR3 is CATQEGQMNTEAFF. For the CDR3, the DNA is TGTGCCACCCAGGAGGGACAGATGAACACTGAAGCTTTCTTT.